This TCR beta chain was identified in a study of T cell repertoires in cytomegalovirus infection. Per germline, CDR1 SGDLS and CDR2 YYNGEE. This CDR3 is 17 amino acids long. The V end was cut by 4 bases, the J end by 0 bases, with 19 bases between. TCRdb reanalysed the reads using MiXCR and keeps one entry per CDR3 protein. This table holds 700,000 to 850,000 distinct CDR3 sequences, about 31% found once. This clonotype was counted once. Its antigen is unknown. The sample consisted of cultured CD8+ T cells from PBMCs, taken from culture after CMV antigen stimulation. This chain joins TRBV9 and TRBJ1-2; weak D call: TRBD1 (5 bases). This sequence originates from a human donor in good health (CMV status not recorded). Some clones in this sample may be carry-over from other donors' samples. The CDR3 DNA follows: TGTGCCAGCAGCCCCGACAGTTCCCAGACCACTAACTATGGCTACACCTTC. Translating gives CASSPDSSQTTNYGYTF. Together with reference TRBV9 and TRBJ1-2, the CDR3 gives the full variable domain: DSGVTQTPKHLITATGQRVTLRCSPRSGDLSVYWYQQSLDQGLQFLIQYYNGEERAKGNILERFSAQQFPDLHSELNLSSLELGDSALYFCASSPDSSQTTNYGYTFGSGTRLTVV.